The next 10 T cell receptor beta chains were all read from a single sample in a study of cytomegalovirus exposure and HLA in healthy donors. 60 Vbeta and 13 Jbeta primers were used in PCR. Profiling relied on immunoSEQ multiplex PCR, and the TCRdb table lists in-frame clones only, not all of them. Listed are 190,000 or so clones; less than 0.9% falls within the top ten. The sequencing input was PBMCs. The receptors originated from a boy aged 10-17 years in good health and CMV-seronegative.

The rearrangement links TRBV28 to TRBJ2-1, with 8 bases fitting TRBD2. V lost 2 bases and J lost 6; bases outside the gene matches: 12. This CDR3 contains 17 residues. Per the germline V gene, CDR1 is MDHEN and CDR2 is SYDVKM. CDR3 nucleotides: TGTGCCAGCAGTTTAGGCTTGTGGCGGGGGGCCGGCAATGAGCAGTTCTTC. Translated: CASSLGLWRGAGNEQFF.

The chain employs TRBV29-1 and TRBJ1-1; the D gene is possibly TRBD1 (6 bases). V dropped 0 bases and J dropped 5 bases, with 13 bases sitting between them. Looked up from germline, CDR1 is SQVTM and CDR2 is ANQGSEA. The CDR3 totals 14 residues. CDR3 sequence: CSVEDRGFRTEAFF. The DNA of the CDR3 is TGCAGCGTTGAAGATAGGGGGTTTAGGACTGAAGCTTTCTTT. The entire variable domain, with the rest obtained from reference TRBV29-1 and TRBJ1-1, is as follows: SAVISQKPSRDICQRGTSLTIQCQVDSQVTMMFWYRQQPGQSLTLIATANQGSEATYESGFVIDKFPISRPNLTFSTLTVSNMSPEDSSIYLCSVEDRGFRTEAFFGQGTRLTVV.

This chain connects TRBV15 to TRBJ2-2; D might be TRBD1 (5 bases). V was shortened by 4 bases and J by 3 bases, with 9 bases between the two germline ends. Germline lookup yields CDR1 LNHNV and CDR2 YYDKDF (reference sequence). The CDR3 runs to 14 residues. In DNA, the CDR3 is TGTGCCACCAGCATGACAGCTTACACCGGGGAGCTGTTTTTT. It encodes CATSMTAYTGELFF.

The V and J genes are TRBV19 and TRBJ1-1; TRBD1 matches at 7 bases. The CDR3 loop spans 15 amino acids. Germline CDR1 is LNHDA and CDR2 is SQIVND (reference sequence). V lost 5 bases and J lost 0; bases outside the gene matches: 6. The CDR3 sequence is CASSLRQGMNTEAFF. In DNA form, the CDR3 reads TGTGCCAGTAGTCTCCGACAGGGTATGAACACTGAAGCTTTCTTT.

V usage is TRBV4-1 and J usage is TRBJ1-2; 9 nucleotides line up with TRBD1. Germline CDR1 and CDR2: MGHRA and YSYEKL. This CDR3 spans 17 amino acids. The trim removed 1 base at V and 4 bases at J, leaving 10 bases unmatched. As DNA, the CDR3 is TGCGCCAGCAGCCAAGTAGGGGGACAGGGTCGGATCTATGGCTACACCTTC. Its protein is CASSQVGGQGRIYGYTF.

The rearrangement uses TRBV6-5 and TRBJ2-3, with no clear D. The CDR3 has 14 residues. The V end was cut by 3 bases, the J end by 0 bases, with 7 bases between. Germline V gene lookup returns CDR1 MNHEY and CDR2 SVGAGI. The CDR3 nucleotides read TGTGCCAGCAGTTATTCTAGGAGCACAGATACGCAGTATTTT. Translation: CASSYSRSTDTQYF.

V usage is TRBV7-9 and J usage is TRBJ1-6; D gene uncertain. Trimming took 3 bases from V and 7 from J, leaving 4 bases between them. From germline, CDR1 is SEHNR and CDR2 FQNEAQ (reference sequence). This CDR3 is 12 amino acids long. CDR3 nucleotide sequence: TGTGCCAGCAGCTTTATGAATTCACCCCTCCACTTT. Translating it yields CASSFMNSPLHF.

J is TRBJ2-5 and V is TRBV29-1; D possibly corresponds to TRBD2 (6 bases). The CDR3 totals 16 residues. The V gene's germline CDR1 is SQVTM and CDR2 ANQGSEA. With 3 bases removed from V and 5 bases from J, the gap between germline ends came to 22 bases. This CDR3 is CSVDGPRVGSGETQYF. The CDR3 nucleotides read TGCAGCGTTGATGGACCCAGGGTGGGGAGCGGGGAGACCCAGTACTTC.

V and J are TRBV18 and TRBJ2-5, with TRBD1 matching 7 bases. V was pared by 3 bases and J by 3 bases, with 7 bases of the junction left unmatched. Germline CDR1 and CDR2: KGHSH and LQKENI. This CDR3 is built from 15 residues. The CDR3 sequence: CASSPVQGKEETQYF. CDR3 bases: TGTGCCAGCTCACCGGTACAGGGGAAGGAAGAGACCCAGTACTTC. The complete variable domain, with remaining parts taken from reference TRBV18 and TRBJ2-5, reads NAGVMQNPRHLVRRRGQEARLRCSPMKGHSHVYWYRQLPEEGLKFMVYLQKENIIDESGMPKERFSAEFPKEGPSILRIQQVVRGDSAAYFCASSPVQGKEETQYFGPGTRLLVL.

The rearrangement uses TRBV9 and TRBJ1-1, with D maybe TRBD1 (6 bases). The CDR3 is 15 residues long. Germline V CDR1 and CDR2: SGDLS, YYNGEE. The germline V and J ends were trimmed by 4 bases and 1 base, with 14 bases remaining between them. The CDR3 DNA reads TGTGCCAGCAGCCCCGAGGGAGGGGGGAACACTGAAGCTTTCTTT. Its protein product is CASSPEGGGNTEAFF.